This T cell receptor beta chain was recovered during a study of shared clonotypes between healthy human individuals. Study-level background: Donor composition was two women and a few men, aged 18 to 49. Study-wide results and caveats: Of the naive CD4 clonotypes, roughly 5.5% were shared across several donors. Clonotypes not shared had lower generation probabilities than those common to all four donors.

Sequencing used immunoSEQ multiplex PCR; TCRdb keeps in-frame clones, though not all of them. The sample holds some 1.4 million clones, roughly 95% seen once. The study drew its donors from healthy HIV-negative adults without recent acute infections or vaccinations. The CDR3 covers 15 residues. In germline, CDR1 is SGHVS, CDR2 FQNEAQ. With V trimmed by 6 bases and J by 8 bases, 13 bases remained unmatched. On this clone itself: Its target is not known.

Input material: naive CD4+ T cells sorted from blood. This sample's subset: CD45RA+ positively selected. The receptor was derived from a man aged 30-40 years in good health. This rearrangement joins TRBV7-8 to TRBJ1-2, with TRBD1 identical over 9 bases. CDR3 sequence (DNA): TGTGCCAGCAGTCACCCGGGACAGGGAATGATCGGCTACACCTTC. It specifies CASSHPGQGMIGYTF.